This paragraph covers one T cell receptor (beta chain) sequence. Its antigen is not known. The entry originates in a study of blood T cells in healthy people across ages. The study, taken as a whole, reports: Across samples, TCR beta diversity tracked strongly with naive T cell percentage.

Germline V CDR1 and CDR2: MNHNY, SVGAGI (reference sequence). Trimming removed 5 bases from V and 6 bases from J; junction bases left unmatched: 8. There are 16 residues in the CDR3. The authors ran a second PCR of about 6 to 11 cycles using a sample-barcoded 5' primer and a J-beta primer mix. One entry per CDR3 protein, called by TCRdb with MiXCR from the 5' RACE reads. The sample carries 700,000 or so distinct CDR3 sequences, 22% recorded once. This sequence joins TRBV6-6 and TRBJ2-4; TRBD1 matches 12 bases. Sequences were obtained from blood. The sequence was collected from a man between 65 and 85 years old in good health. Here the CDR3 reads CASSPGTGGGINIQYF. In nucleotides, the CDR3 is TGTGCCAGCAGTCCCGGGACAGGGGGCGGCATAAACATTCAGTACTTC.